Included here is one T cell receptor beta chain sequence, with context. The data were obtained in a study of blood T cell repertoires in COVID-19. In the study overall: From the United States, Italy and Spain came samples of acute and convalescent COVID-19. PBMCs, B-cell-depleted T cells, or T cells provided the cDNA or gDNA that made up the material.

Authors' processing steps: Reference gene primer amplification gave nucleated cell count estimates. Sequenced by immunoSEQ multiplex PCR; TCRdb stores in-frame clones only, minus some. That table furnishes V, J and clone size, whereas the DNA furnished D and trimming. The sample has 250,000 to 300,000 clones; approximately 90% are singletons. The CDR3 is 15 residues long. CDR1 is SGHNT and CDR2 is YENEEA in the germline V gene. V lost 4 bases to trimming and J lost 5 bases, with 14 bases between them. This receptor was taken from a man aged 18 to 30 with active or convalescent COVID-19. The specimen was peripheral blood. The chain couples TRBV11-3 to TRBJ2-2, with D possibly being TRBD2 (5 bases). The chain's CDR3 is CASSSRAPGTGELFF. The CDR3 DNA sequence: TGTGCCAGCAGCTCTAGGGCCCCGGGGACCGGGGAGCTGTTTTTT.